The present T cell receptor beta chain was sequenced within a study of tumor-infiltrating lymphocytes in primary liver carcinoma. Study-level findings and limits: It was tumor-adjacent and tumor-blood pairs that overlapped less than tumor region pairs did.

Researchers generated TCR beta cDNA from about 0.5 ug of total RNA, relying on a constant-region primer. Each TCR beta library was derived from three nested multiplex PCR rounds that employed slightly modified ARM-PCR. Researchers ran the first two PCR rounds for roughly 11 cycles each with TRBV1-TRBV30 forward primers and a C-beta reverse primer. TCRdb re-called the multiplex PCR reads with MiXCR, one entry per CDR3 protein. The sample carries about 180,000 distinct CDR3 sequences, around 60% recorded once. Germline V gene data show CDR1 as MGHRA and CDR2 as YSYEKL. J was trimmed by 2 bases and V by 0 bases; bases with no gene match: 2. The CDR3 covers 17 residues. Concerning this clonotype: Its cognate antigen is unknown.

Germline DNA was extracted alongside blood RNA, which was obtained from unsorted whole blood. Collection of 3 to 4 milliliters of peripheral blood took place before surgery. This sequence joins TRBV4-1 and TRBJ2-1, with 12 nucleotides matching TRBD2. The sequenced sample consisted of peripheral blood. The receptor was isolated from a man in his forties or fifties with primary liver carcinoma and hepatitis B virus infection. For the CDR3, the DNA is TGCGCCAGCAGCCAAGAGAGGACTAGCGGGACCTACAATGAGCAGTTCTTC. It codes for CASSQERTSGTYNEQFF.